This entry describes one T cell receptor beta chain. This table comes from immunoSEQ multiplex PCR, and its TCRdb copy is limited to in-frame clones, with some not included. Of about 240,000 clones listed, about 86% are singletons. V lost 5 bases and J lost 5, with 12 bases in between. The CDR3 is 13 amino acids. Per the germline V gene, CDR1 is MNHEY and CDR2 is SMNVEV (reference sequence). Participants were aged roughly 18 to 90 years, lived in around 25 US areas, and enrolled virtually. Cohorts were based on clinical histories the participants reported. The sample belongs to a study of blood T cell repertoires in COVID-19. Study-level background: The origin of the acute and convalescent COVID-19 samples was the United States, Italy and Spain. In each case, the material was cDNA or gDNA derived from T cells, B-cell-depleted T cells, or PBMCs.

Sequenced input: PBMCs or T cells enriched from blood (not recorded which). The receptor comes from a woman aged 40 to 50 with acute COVID-19. V and J are TRBV27 and TRBJ1-1, with unresolved D. The CDR3 DNA reads TGTGCCAGCAGTCCACTTTCCCGTACTGAAGCTTTCTTT. Translated: CASSPLSRTEAFF.